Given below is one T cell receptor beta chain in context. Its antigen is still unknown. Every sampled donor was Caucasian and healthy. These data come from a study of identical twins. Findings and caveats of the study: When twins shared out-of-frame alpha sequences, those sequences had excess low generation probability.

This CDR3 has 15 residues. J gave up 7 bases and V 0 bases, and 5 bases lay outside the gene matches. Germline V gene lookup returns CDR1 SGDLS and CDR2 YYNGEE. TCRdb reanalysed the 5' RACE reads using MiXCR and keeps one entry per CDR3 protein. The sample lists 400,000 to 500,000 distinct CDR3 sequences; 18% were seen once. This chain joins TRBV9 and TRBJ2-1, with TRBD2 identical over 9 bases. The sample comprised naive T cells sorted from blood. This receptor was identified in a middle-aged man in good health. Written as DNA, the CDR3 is TGTGCCAGCAGCGTAGTGGCGGGAGGGCTTAATGAGCAGTTCTTC. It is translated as CASSVVAGGLNEQFF.